Following are 32 T cell receptor beta chains from one sample sequenced in a study of T cells in Graves' hyperthyroidism and ophthalmopathy. There were TCR beta CDR3 regions amplified from RNA transcripts. TCR CDR3 regions were first amplified by RT-PCR with HTBI primers. TCRdb ran MiXCR on the multiplex PCR reads and lists one entry per CDR3 protein. Seen here are some 700,000 distinct CDR3 sequences, approximately 15% observed once, and the top ten hold around 15%. The sample was blood. The source is a man in his forties or fifties with Graves' hyperthyroidism.

Ten or more counts support this clonotype. The gene calls are TRBV28 and TRBJ2-3, with D uncertain. CDR1 is MDHEN, CDR2 SYDVKM, per germline. This CDR3 comprises 13 residues. The V end was cut by 2 bases, the J end by 2 bases, with 5 bases between. For the CDR3, the DNA is TGTGCCAGCAGTTTAGGGTTCACAGATACGCAGTATTTT. This gives the protein CASSLGFTDTQYF.

In its sample, this clonotype was seen a few times. The chain combines TRBV20-1 with TRBJ1-3; D possibly corresponds to TRBD1 (5 bases). Between the trimmed V and J ends, which lost 7 bases and 4 bases, there was a span of 23 bases. Germline lookup yields CDR1 DFQATT and CDR2 SNEGSKA (reference sequence). The CDR3 consists of 16 residues. In nucleotides, the CDR3 is TGCAGTGTTGAGGGGACGGCTGGTATTTGGGGAAACACCATATATTTT. Its protein product is CSVEGTAGIWGNTIYF.

This clonotype was seen a handful of times. At one end the junction does not follow the germline gene, possibly because of a read error. This chain connects TRBV28 to TRBJ1-2, with TRBD1 matching 9 bases. The CDR3 consists of 16 residues. The germline gives CDR1 MDHEN, CDR2 SYDVKM. CDR3 in DNA: TGTGCCAACAGTCTCTCCGGGACAGGGAGCATCTATGGCTACACCTTC. Its protein is CANSLSGTGSIYGYTF.

This clonotype was seen a handful of times. The rearrangement uses TRBV29-1 and TRBJ1-1; D is unclear. Germline V gene data show CDR1 as SQVTM and CDR2 as ANQGSEA. The CDR3 extends over 14 amino acids. V shed 2 bases and J shed 1 base, with 11 bases lying between them. The DNA of the CDR3 is TGCAGCGTTGAAAATTGGGGAGAGAACACTGAAGCTTTCTTT. Its translation: CSVENWGENTEAFF.

This clonotype was counted many times. This chain uses TRBV12-3 or TRBV12-4 with TRBJ2-5, with a possible D match to TRBD2 (5 bases). This CDR3 spans 13 amino acids. Trimming pared 5 bases from V and 5 bases from J, leaving 12 bases between. CDR3 in amino acids: CASSRRSWETQYF. The CDR3 DNA reads TGTGCCAGCAGTCGGAGGAGCTGGGAGACCCAGTACTTC.

The chain is built from TRBV25-1 and TRBJ1-4; no clear D. This CDR3 is built from 14 residues. The ends were cut back, 1 base at V and 5 bases at J, with 8 bases in the middle. Germline CDR1 is MGHDK and CDR2 is SYGVNS. Here the CDR3 reads CASSEFRRNEKLFF. CDR3 sequence (DNA): TGTGCCAGCAGTGAATTCCGGCGGAATGAAAAACTGTTTTTT.

This clonotype was counted only a few times. The chain has TRBV6-5 and TRBJ2-3; D call uncertain. V was cut by 2 bases and J by 7 bases, with 22 bases left in between. Per germline, CDR1 MNHEY and CDR2 SVGAGI. The CDR3 has 17 residues. The CDR3 region has the DNA TGTGCCAGCAGTTACCCGAAGGTGGACCAGAACCCCTATACGCAGTATTTT. Residues: CASSYPKVDQNPYTQYF.

The table lists this clonotype with many counts. The chain carries TRBV27 and TRBJ1-4; a weak D match, TRBD1 (5 bases). Germline CDR1 is MNHEY and CDR2 is SMNVEV (reference sequence). Trimming pared 5 bases from V and 5 bases from J, leaving 12 bases between. This CDR3 has 14 amino acids. CDR3 DNA sequence: TGTGCCAGCAGTCACCGGGACGGGAATGAAAAACTGTTTTTT. It codes for CASSHRDGNEKLFF.

This clonotype was found many times. This chain uses TRBV14 with TRBJ1-1, with TRBD1 as a possible D gene (5 bases). The CDR3 spans 15 residues. V was pared by 2 bases and J by 4 bases, with 14 bases between. The germline V gene encodes CDR1 SGHDN and CDR2 FVKESK. The CDR3 coding sequence is TGTGCCAGCAGCCAAACGGGGGTTGAGACCACTGAAGCTTTCTTT. Its protein product is CASSQTGVETTEAFF.

This clonotype has just a few counts. The chain links TRBV5-6 to TRBJ2-4; possibly TRBD1 or TRBD2 for D (5 bases each). Deletions cut 4 bases from V and 6 bases from J, with 23 bases between. Germline loops: CDR1 SGHDT, CDR2 YYEEEE. There are 17 residues in the CDR3. The CDR3 is CASSRTPRDLSLNIQYF. CDR3 DNA: TGTGCCAGCAGCAGGACACCCCGGGACCTAAGCTTAAACATTCAGTACTTC.

This chain joins TRBV10-1 and TRBJ2-5; 10 bases line up with TRBD2. CDR3 length: 15 amino acids. The germline V gene has CDR1 WNHNN and CDR2 SYGVQD (reference sequence). The V segment lost 6 bases and the J segment 2 bases; nucleotides outside the gene matches: 6. CDR3 nucleotide sequence: TGCGCCAGCAGCTCAGGACTAGCGGCTCAAGAGACCCAGTACTTC. It yields the protein CASSSGLAAQETQYF.

The chain has TRBV7-8 and TRBJ1-3; 7 bases are shared with TRBD1. This CDR3 region has 16 residues. V lost 1 base to trimming and J lost 0 bases; unmatched junction nucleotides: 3. The germline V gene encodes CDR1 SGHVS and CDR2 FQNEAQ. The CDR3: CASSLEGQFSGNTIYF. CDR3 coding DNA: TGTGCCAGCAGCTTAGAGGGACAGTTCTCTGGAAACACCATATATTTT.

This clonotype has only one observation. J is TRBJ2-2 and V is TRBV25-1; D is ambiguous. V was shortened by 0 bases and J by 6 bases, with 8 bases between the two germline ends. CDR3 size: 14 residues. The germline V gene encodes CDR1 MGHDK and CDR2 SYGVNS. As DNA, the CDR3 is TGTGCCAGCAGTGAATATACTTCGGCCGGGGAGCTGTTTTTT. Protein sequence: CASSEYTSAGELFF.

As regards this clonotype: It may be a read error: a sequence one base away is much more abundant. No conserved phenylalanine or tryptophan is present at the end of the CDR3, so a read error is the likely explanation. The chain couples TRBV7-2 to TRBJ2-1; 8 nucleotides line up with TRBD2. This CDR3 has 14 amino acids. Germline CDR1 SGHTA, CDR2 FQGNSA. The CDR3 region is CASSVAGWDNEQFY. DNA of the CDR3: TGTGCCAGCAGCGTAGCGGGATGGGACAATGAGCAGTTCTAC.

In its sample, this clonotype was seen many times. The chain employs TRBV15 and TRBJ1-5; 8 nucleotides agree with TRBD1. The CDR3 totals 19 residues. The germline gives CDR1 LNHNV, CDR2 YYDKDF (reference sequence). The J segment lost 0 bases and the V segment lost 1 base, leaving 11 bases of the junction unmatched. For the CDR3, the DNA is TGTGCCACCAGCAGAGGCGGACAGGGACCGAAATATAGCAATCAGCCCCAGCATTTT. The encoded protein is CATSRGGQGPKYSNQPQHF.

This chain joins TRBV15 and TRBJ1-1; TRBD1 might be the D (5 bases). Trimming left V 3 bases short and J 7 bases short, with 9 bases between. Per the germline V gene, CDR1 is LNHNV and CDR2 is YYDKDF (reference sequence). The CDR3 contains 12 residues. CDR3 sequence: CATSSATGEAFF. CDR3 nucleotide sequence: TGTGCCACCAGCAGTGCCACAGGTGAAGCTTTCTTT.

DNA for the CDR3: TGTGCCAGCAGCTCCGGGGATCCTGAAGCTTTCTTT. Its protein is CASSSGDPEAFF. The chain employs TRBV5-6 and TRBJ1-1; D gene unclear. The germline V gene encodes CDR1 SGHDT and CDR2 YYEEEE. The V end lost 3 bases, the J end lost 6 bases, and 9 bases lay between the germline ends. The CDR3 spans 12 residues.

This clonotype was picked up many times. The rearrangement joins TRBV28 to TRBJ1-2, with D perhaps TRBD1 (6 bases). The CDR3 is made up of 15 amino acids. The V end lost 6 bases, the J end lost 0 bases, and 14 bases lay between the germline ends. Per the germline V gene, CDR1 is MDHEN and CDR2 is SYDVKM. As DNA, the CDR3 is TGTGCCAGCAGCCTTTACAGGGCAGCTAACTATGGCTACACCTTC. Encoded protein: CASSLYRAANYGYTF.

This chain uses TRBV28 with TRBJ2-1; 7 positions match TRBD2. The CDR3 loop spans 16 amino acids. Germline loops: CDR1 MDHEN, CDR2 SYDVKM. The V and J ends lost 6 bases and 3 bases, in that order; junction bases with no gene match: 11. Here the CDR3 reads CASSPPSGGSYNEQFF. CDR3 nucleotide sequence: TGTGCCAGCAGCCCCCCCTCGGGCGGGAGCTACAATGAGCAGTTCTTC.

CDR3 loop: CASGLVMASIKEKTEAFF. The CDR3 DNA reads TGTGCTAGTGGTTTGGTAATGGCCTCAATTAAAGAGAAAACTGAAGCTTTCTTT. The chain uses TRBV12-5 and TRBJ1-1; the D is unclear. The germline V gene encodes CDR1 LGHNT and CDR2 FRNRAP. This CDR3 has 18 residues. V was shortened by 0 bases and J by 5 bases, with 22 bases between the two germline ends.

This clonotype showed up many times. V gene TRBV30 combines with J gene TRBJ2-3; 7 bases fit TRBD2. V was pared by 2 bases and J by 2 bases, with 7 bases of the junction left unmatched. The CDR3 runs 15 residues. CDR1 and CDR2 from the germline V gene are GTSNPN and SVGIG (reference sequence). The CDR3: CAWSLGGGPTDTQYF. Here the CDR3 DNA reads TGTGCCTGGAGTTTGGGGGGGGGACCCACAGATACGCAGTATTTT.

This clonotype was seen ten or more times. The chain has TRBV10-3 and TRBJ1-1; D is unresolved. The V gene's germline CDR1 is ENHRY and CDR2 SYGVKD. The V end was cut by 2 bases, the J end by 7 bases, with 5 bases between. This CDR3 region has 11 residues. Written as DNA, the CDR3 is TGTGCCATCAGTGAGGAAGGTGAAGCTTTCTTT. Its translation: CAISEEGEAFF.

In this sample, this clonotype turned up many times. The genes are TRBV5-6 and TRBJ1-5; maybe TRBD1 (5 bases). The CDR3 is 15 amino acids. The V gene lost 4 bases and the J gene lost 2 bases, with 13 bases spanning the gap. In germline, CDR1 is SGHDT, CDR2 YYEEEE. Written as DNA, the CDR3 is TGTGCCAGCAGCATACGTGGGGCGGGCAATCAGCCCCAGCATTTT. Translating gives CASSIRGAGNQPQHF.

V is TRBV19 and J is TRBJ1-1; D might be TRBD1 (6 bases). CDR3 length: 13 amino acids. CDR1 is LNHDA and CDR2 is SQIVND in the germline V gene (reference sequence). Trimming shortened V by 7 bases and J by 1 base, and 10 bases separated the two germline ends. CDR3 bases: TGTGCCAGTAACCAGGGACAGAACACTGAAGCTTTCTTT. This translates into CASNQGQNTEAFF.

This rearrangement joins TRBV13 to TRBJ1-4, with 8 nucleotides matching TRBD1. With 6 bases clipped from V and 0 bases from J, the junction kept 0 bases outside the gene matches. CDR3 length: 14 amino acids. Germline V gene data show CDR1 as PRHDT and CDR2 as FYEKMQ (reference sequence). The chain's CDR3 is CASRGQATNEKLFF. DNA for the CDR3: TGTGCCAGCAGGGGACAGGCAACTAATGAAAAACTGTTTTTT.

This clonotype was seen many times. The chain combines TRBV28 with TRBJ2-2, with D perhaps matching TRBD2 (5 bases). Trimming shortened V by 7 bases and J by 1 base, and 13 bases separated the two germline ends. This CDR3 comprises 15 residues. CDR1 MDHEN and CDR2 SYDVKM come from the germline V gene. For the CDR3, the DNA is TGTGCCAGCATTGGTGGCGGACTGAACACCGGGGAGCTGTTTTTT. Translation: CASIGGGLNTGELFF.

This clonotype appeared a few times. One junction end does not reproduce the germline sequence, and a read error may be involved. The J gene is TRBJ2-1, the V gene TRBV5-1; perhaps D is TRBD1 or TRBD2 (5 bases each). This CDR3 region has 16 residues. Germline V gives CDR1 SGHRS, CDR2 YFSETQ. The CDR3 bases are TGCGCCAGCAGCCGGACGGTTGGGGGTTGGGGCAATGAGCAGGTCTTC. This sequence encodes CASSRTVGGWGNEQVF.

This clonotype showed up many times. The chain uses TRBV28 and TRBJ2-7; 8 bases agree with TRBD1. Germline values: CDR1 MDHEN, CDR2 SYDVKM. The CDR3 extends over 13 amino acids. Trimming took 9 bases from V and 6 from J; bases not matched to a gene: 10. DNA for the CDR3: TGTGCCAGTCTCAGGGGGCTTAGGGGCGAGCAGTACTTC. This encodes CASLRGLRGEQYF.

The rearrangement links TRBV30 to TRBJ2-3; TRBD2 matches 8 bases. This CDR3 is 13 amino acids long. V was pared by 1 base and J by 11 bases, with 8 bases of the junction left unmatched. Germline V gives CDR1 GTSNPN, CDR2 SVGIG (reference sequence). CDR3 region: CAWSEAGDGGQYF. DNA of the CDR3: TGTGCCTGGAGTGAAGCGGGAGATGGAGGGCAGTATTTT.

V and J are TRBV29-1 and TRBJ1-1; D not certain. The germline V gene encodes CDR1 SQVTM and CDR2 ANQGSEA. Trimming cost V 2 bases and J 1 base, with 11 bases left between them. The CDR3 consists of 14 residues. CDR3 amino acids: CSVERRAANTEAFF. The CDR3 DNA follows: TGCAGCGTTGAACGTAGGGCAGCGAACACTGAAGCTTTCTTT.

The sample holds many counts of this clonotype. The chain is built from TRBV27 and TRBJ1-1, with D hard to call. The CDR3 loop spans 15 amino acids. V was shortened by 2 bases and J by 0 bases, with 10 bases between the two germline ends. Germline V gene lookup returns CDR1 MNHEY and CDR2 SMNVEV (reference sequence). CDR3 loop: CASSLVTRLNTEAFF. The CDR3 nucleotides are TGTGCCAGCAGTTTAGTCACCAGATTGAACACTGAAGCTTTCTTT.

The genes are TRBV5-1 and TRBJ2-1; 7 positions match TRBD1. Germline CDR1 SGHRS, CDR2 YFSETQ. Trimming took 0 bases from V and 5 from J; bases not matched to a gene: 2. The CDR3 is 14 residues long. The CDR3 nucleotides read TGCGCCAGCAGCTTGGGACAGGGTCACAATGAGCAGTTCTTC. Protein product: CASSLGQGHNEQFF. The full variable domain, its missing parts supplied by reference TRBV5-1 and TRBJ2-1, is KAGVTQTPRYLIKTRGQQVTLSCSPISGHRSVSWYQQTPGQGLQFLFEYFSETQRNKGNFPGRFSGRQFSNSRSEMNVSTLELGDSALYLCASSLGQGHNEQFFGPGTRLTVL.